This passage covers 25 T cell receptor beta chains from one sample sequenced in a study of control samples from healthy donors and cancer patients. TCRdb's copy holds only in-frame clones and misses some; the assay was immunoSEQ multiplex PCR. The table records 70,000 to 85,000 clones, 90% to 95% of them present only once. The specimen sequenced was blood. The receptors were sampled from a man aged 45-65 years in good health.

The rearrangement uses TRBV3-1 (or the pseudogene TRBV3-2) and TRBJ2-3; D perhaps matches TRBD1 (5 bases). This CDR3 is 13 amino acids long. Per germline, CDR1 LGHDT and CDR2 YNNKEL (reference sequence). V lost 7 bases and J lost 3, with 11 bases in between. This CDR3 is CASTRAGTDTQYF. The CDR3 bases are TGTGCCAGCACCAGGGCAGGGACAGATACGCAGTATTTT.

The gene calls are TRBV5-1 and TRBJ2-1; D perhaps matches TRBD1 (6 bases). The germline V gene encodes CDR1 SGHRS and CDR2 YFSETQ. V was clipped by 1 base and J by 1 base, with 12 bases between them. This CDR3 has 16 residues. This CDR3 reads CASSLYSGASYNEQFF. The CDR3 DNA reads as TGCGCCAGCAGCTTGTACTCAGGGGCATCCTACAATGAGCAGTTCTTC.

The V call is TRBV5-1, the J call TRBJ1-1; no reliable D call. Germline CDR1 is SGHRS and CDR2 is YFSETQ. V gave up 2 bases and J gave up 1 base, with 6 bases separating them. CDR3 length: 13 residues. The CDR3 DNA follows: TGCGCCAGCAGCTTCGACTGGAACACTGAAGCTTTCTTT. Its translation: CASSFDWNTEAFF.

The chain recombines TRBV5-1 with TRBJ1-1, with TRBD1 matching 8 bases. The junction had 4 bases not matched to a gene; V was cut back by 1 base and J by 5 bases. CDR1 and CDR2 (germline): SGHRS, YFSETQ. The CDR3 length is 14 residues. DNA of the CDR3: TGCGCCAGCAGCTTGTGGCAGGGGGCTACTGAAGCTTTCTTT. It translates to CASSLWQGATEAFF.

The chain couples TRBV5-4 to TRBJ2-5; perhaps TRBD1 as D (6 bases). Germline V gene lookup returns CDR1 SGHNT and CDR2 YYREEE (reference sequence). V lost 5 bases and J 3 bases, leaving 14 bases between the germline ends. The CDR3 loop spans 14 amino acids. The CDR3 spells CASSFRNREETQYF. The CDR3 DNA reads TGTGCCAGCAGTTTTCGAAACAGGGAAGAGACCCAGTACTTC.

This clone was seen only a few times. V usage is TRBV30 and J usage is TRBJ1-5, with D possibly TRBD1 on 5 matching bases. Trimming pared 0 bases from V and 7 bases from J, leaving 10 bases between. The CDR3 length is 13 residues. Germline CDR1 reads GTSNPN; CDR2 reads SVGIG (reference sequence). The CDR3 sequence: CAWSVDGGQPQHF. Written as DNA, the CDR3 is TGTGCCTGGAGTGTAGACGGGGGACAGCCCCAGCATTTT.

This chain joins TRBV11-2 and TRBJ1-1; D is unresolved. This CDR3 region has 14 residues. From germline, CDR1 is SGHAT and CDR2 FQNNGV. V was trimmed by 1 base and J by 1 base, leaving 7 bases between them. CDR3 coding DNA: TGTGCCAGCAGCTTAGTGGCAGGGAACACTGAAGCTTTCTTT. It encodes CASSLVAGNTEAFF.

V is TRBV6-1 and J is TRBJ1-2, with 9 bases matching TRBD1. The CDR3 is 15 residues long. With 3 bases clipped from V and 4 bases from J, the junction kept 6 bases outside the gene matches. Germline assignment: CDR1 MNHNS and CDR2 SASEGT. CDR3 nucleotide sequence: TGTGCCAGCAGTGAGTTACAGGGGGCTGGCTATGGCTACACCTTC. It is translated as CASSELQGAGYGYTF.

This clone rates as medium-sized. The CDR3 DNA reads TGTGCCAGCAGCCAAGACTTGGACTACGAGCAGTACTTC. Encoded protein: CASSQDLDYEQYF. The chain carries TRBV6-5 and TRBJ2-7; D is undetermined. The CDR3 consists of 13 residues. V was pared by 6 bases and J by 3 bases, with 12 bases between. Germline CDR1 and CDR2: MNHEY and SVGAGI.

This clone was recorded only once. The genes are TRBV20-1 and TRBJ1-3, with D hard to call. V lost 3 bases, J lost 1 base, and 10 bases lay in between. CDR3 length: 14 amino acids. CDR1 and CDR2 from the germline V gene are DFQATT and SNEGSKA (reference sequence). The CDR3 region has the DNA TGCAGTGCTAGTACGTCGAAATCTGGAAACACCATATATTTT. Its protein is CSASTSKSGNTIYF.

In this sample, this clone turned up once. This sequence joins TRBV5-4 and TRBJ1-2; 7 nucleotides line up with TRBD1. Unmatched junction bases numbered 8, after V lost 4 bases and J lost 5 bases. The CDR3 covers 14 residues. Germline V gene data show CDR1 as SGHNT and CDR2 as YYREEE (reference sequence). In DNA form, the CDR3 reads TGTGCCAGCAGCACACGACAGGGAAGGTATGGCTACACCTTC. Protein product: CASSTRQGRYGYTF.

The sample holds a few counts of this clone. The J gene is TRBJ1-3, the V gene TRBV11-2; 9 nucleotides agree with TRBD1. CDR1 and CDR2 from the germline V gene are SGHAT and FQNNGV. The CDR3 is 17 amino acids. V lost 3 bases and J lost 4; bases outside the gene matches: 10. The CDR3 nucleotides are TGTGCCAGCAGCTTTGGGACAGGGCTAAGGGGAGGAAACACCATATATTTT. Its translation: CASSFGTGLRGGNTIYF. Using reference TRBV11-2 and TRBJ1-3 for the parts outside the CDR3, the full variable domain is EAGVAQSPRYKIIEKRQSVAFWCNPISGHATLYWYQQILGQGPKLLIQFQNNGVVDDSQLPKDRFSAERLKGVDSTLKIQPAKLEDSAVYLCASSFGTGLRGGNTIYFGEGSWLTVV.

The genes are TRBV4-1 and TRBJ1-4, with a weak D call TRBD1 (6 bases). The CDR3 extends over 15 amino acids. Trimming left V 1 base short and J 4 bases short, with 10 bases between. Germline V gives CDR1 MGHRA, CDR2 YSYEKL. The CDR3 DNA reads TGCGCCAGCAGCCAAGCTGGACAGTATAATGAAAAACTGTTTTTT. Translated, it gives CASSQAGQYNEKLFF.

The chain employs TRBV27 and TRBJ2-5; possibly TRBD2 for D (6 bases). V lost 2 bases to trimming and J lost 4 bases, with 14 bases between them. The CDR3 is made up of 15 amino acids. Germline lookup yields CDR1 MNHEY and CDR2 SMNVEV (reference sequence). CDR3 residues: CASSLIHGGRETQYF. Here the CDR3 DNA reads TGTGCCAGCAGTTTAATCCACGGGGGAAGAGAGACCCAGTACTTC.

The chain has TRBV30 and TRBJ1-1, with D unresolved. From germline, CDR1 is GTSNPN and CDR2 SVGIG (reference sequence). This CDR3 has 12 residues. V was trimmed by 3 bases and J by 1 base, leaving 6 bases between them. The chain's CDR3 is CAWRRQNTEAFF. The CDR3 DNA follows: TGTGCCTGGAGAAGACAGAACACTGAAGCTTTCTTT.

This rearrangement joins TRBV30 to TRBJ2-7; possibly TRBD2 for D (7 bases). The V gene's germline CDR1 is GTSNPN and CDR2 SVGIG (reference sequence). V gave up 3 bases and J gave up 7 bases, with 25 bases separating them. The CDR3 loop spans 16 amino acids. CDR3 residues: CAWSGNRGAIRSEQYF. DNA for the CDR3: TGTGCCTGGAGCGGCAATCGGGGGGCCATTCGGTCAGAGCAGTACTTC.

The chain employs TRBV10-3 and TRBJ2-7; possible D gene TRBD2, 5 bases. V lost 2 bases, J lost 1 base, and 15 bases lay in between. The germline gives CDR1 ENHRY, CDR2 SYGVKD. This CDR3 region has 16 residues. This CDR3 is CAISEPEGPSSYEQYF. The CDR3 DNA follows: TGTGCCATCAGTGAGCCTGAGGGCCCATCTTCCTACGAGCAGTACTTC.

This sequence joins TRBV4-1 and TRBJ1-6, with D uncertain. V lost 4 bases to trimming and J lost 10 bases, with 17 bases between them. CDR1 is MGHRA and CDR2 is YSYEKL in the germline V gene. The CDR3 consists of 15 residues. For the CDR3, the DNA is TGCGCCAGCAGCCCATCTCCCCAGGCGGGCTCACCCCTCCACTTT. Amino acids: CASSPSPQAGSPLHF.

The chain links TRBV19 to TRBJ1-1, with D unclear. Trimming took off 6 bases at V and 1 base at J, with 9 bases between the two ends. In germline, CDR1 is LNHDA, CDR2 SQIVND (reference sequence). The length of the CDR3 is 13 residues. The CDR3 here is CASSPYANTEAFF. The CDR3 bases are TGTGCCAGTAGCCCCTATGCGAACACTGAAGCTTTCTTT.

CDR3 sequence: CASTDTGNTEAFF. The CDR3, as DNA: TGTGCCAGCACTGATACAGGGAACACTGAAGCTTTCTTT. V gene TRBV6-1 combines with J gene TRBJ1-1; tentative D call: TRBD1 (5 bases). V was clipped by 7 bases and J by 1 base, with 10 bases between them. The V gene's germline CDR1 is MNHNS and CDR2 SASEGT. The length of the CDR3 is 13 residues.

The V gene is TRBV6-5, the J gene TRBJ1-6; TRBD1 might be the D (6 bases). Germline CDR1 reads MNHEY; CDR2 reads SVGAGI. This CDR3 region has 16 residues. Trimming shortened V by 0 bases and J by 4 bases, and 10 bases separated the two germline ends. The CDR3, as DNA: TGTGCCAGCAGTTACTCGAGAGGGACATATAATTCACCCCTCCACTTT. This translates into CASSYSRGTYNSPLHF.

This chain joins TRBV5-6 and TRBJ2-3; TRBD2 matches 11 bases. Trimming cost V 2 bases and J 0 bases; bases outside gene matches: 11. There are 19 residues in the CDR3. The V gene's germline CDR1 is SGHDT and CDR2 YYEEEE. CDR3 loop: CASSFGLAGGNPSTDTQYF. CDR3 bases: TGTGCCAGCAGCTTTGGCCTAGCGGGGGGTAATCCTAGCACAGATACGCAGTATTTT.

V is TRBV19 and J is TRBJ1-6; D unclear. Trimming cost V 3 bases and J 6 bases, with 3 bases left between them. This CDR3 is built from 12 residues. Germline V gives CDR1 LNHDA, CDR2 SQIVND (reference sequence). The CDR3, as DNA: TGTGCCAGTAGTATCTTTAATTCACCCCTCCACTTT. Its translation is CASSIFNSPLHF.

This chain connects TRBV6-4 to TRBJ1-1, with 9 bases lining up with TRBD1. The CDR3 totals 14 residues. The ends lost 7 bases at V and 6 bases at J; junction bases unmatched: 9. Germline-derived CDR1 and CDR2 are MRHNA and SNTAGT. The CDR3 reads CASKMDRGDAEAFF. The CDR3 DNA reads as TGTGCCAGCAAAATGGACAGGGGCGACGCTGAAGCTTTCTTT.

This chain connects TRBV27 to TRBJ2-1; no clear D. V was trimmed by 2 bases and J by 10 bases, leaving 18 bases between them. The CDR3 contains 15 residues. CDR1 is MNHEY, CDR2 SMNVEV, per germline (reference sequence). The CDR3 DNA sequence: TGTGCCAGCAGTTTAGCTCGGCTGACATTCGGGGAGCAGTTCTTC. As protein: CASSLARLTFGEQFF.